The 16 T cell receptor beta chains listed next were all sequenced from one sample in a study of T cells in localized non-small cell lung cancer. Generated by immunoSEQ multiplex PCR, the TCRdb table keeps only in-frame clones and is missing some. The profile shows thousands of clones, 28% of them singletons. Material: lung tumor tissue, obtained before any cancer treatment. Receptors originate from a female donor older than 55 with stage I lung adenocarcinoma.

The chain couples TRBV11-3 to TRBJ2-2; D might be TRBD2 (5 bases). Per germline, CDR1 SGHNT and CDR2 YENEEA. The length of the CDR3 is 16 residues. Between the trimmed V and J ends, which lost 5 bases and 0 bases, there was a span of 13 bases. The CDR3 loop is CASSLLIGANTGELFF. CDR3 sequence (DNA): TGTGCCAGCAGCCTTTTGATCGGGGCGAACACCGGGGAGCTGTTTTTT.

This clone is labeled medium-sized. The chain carries TRBV11-3 and TRBJ2-1; D call uncertain. The germline CDR1 and CDR2 sequences are SGHNT and YENEEA. This CDR3 is 15 amino acids long. Deletions cut 3 bases from V and 2 bases from J, with 11 bases between. Written as DNA, the CDR3 is TGTGCCAGCAGCTTTGTTAGCAGTACCTACAATGAGCAGTTCTTC. This gives the protein CASSFVSSTYNEQFF.

The chain carries TRBV9 and TRBJ2-1; 12 positions agree with TRBD2. CDR1 SGDLS and CDR2 YYNGEE come from the germline V gene. Trimming cost V 5 bases and J 8 bases; bases outside gene matches: 11. The CDR3 extends over 16 amino acids. The DNA for the CDR3 is TGTGCCAGCAGTGAAGCTAGCGGGAGGGCCGTGGATGAGCAGTTCTTC. This gives the protein CASSEASGRAVDEQFF.

The chain links TRBV11-3 to TRBJ2-1, with 7 positions matching TRBD2. From germline, CDR1 is SGHNT and CDR2 YENEEA. V gave up 4 bases and J gave up 3 bases; unmatched junction bases: 9. The CDR3 consists of 16 residues. The CDR3 DNA sequence: TGTGCCAGCAGCTCCTGGAATAGCGGGCTCTACAATGAGCAGTTCTTC. Encoded protein: CASSSWNSGLYNEQFF.

This chain connects TRBV6-8 to TRBJ1-5; TRBD1 might be the D (6 bases). The CDR3 has 14 residues. Trimming stripped 5 bases from V and 0 bases from J, with 8 bases between. Germline V lookup: CDR1 MNHGY, CDR2 SAAAGT. This CDR3 is CASSIGGSNQPQHF. The DNA of the CDR3 is TGTGCCAGCAGTATAGGGGGTAGCAATCAGCCCCAGCATTTT.

This clone showed up just a few times. This chain uses TRBV9 with TRBJ1-5; 7 positions match TRBD1. Germline CDR1 SGDLS, CDR2 YYNGEE. V trimming: 4 bases; J trimming: 3 bases; junction bases outside the gene matches: 4. CDR3 size: 14 residues. CDR3 amino acids: CASSTGTVNQPQHF. CDR3 nucleotides: TGTGCCAGCAGCACCGGGACAGTCAATCAGCCCCAGCATTTT.

This clone was detected once. CDR3 DNA sequence: TGTGCCAGCAGTGATAGAGGGCAGGGAGGGACTCAGCCCCAGCATTTT. This translates into CASSDRGQGGTQPQHF. V is TRBV6-8 and J is TRBJ1-5, with D tentatively TRBD1 (5 bases). The CDR3 is 16 residues long. CDR1 MNHGY and CDR2 SAAAGT come from the germline V gene. The germline V and J ends were trimmed by 5 bases and 6 bases, with 20 bases remaining between them.

The J gene is TRBJ1-1, the V gene TRBV28; TRBD1 might be the D (6 bases). Trimming shortened V by 3 bases and J by 8 bases, and 25 bases separated the two germline ends. Looked up from germline, CDR1 is MDHEN and CDR2 is SYDVKM. CDR3 length: 17 amino acids. CDR3 DNA: TGTGCCAGCAGTTTGCCCCAAACGACAGGTCGTGTTTTCGAAGCTTTCTTT. Its translation: CASSLPQTTGRVFEAFF. Complete variable domain (other parts from reference TRBV28 and TRBJ1-1): DVKVTQSSRYLVKRTGEKVFLECVQDMDHENMFWYRQDPGLGLRLIYFSYDVKMKEKGDIPEGYSVSREKKERFSLILESASTNQTSMYLCASSLPQTTGRVFEAFFGQGTRLTVV.

The chain combines TRBV9 with TRBJ2-4, with D perhaps matching TRBD1 (5 bases). The germline V gene has CDR1 SGDLS and CDR2 YYNGEE. The CDR3 has 16 residues. V lost 5 bases and J 0 bases, leaving 15 bases between the germline ends. CDR3 residues: CASSEGEGLAKNIQYF. CDR3 DNA sequence: TGTGCCAGCAGTGAAGGGGAAGGGCTAGCCAAAAACATTCAGTACTTC. The full variable domain, with the rest looked up from reference TRBV9 and TRBJ2-4, is DSGVTQTPKHLITATGQRVTLRCSPRSGDLSVYWYQQSLDQGLQFLIQYYNGEERAKGNILERFSAQQFPDLHSELNLSSLELGDSALYFCASSEGEGLAKNIQYFGAGTRLSVL.

The rearrangement uses TRBV9 and TRBJ1-3; D is undetermined. The CDR3 runs 15 residues. From germline, CDR1 is SGDLS and CDR2 YYNGEE. Deletions cut 3 bases from V and 3 bases from J, with 13 bases between. CDR3 protein: CASSANRSFGNTIYF. DNA of the CDR3: TGTGCCAGCAGCGCCAACCGATCGTTTGGAAACACCATATATTTT.

The rearrangement joins TRBV10-2 to TRBJ2-7, with a weak D call TRBD2 (5 bases). V lost 4 bases and J lost 6, with 13 bases in between. The germline CDR1 and CDR2 sequences are WSHSY and SAAADI. The CDR3 covers 13 residues. For the CDR3, the DNA is TGCGCCAGCAGTGTCCAGCCGGGGTCCGAGCAGTACTTC. This translates into CASSVQPGSEQYF.

In this sample, this clone turned up many times. This chain links TRBV7-2 with TRBJ2-5; D gene unclear. The V and J ends lost 5 bases and 1 base respectively, with 8 bases between them. The CDR3 length is 13 residues. Per the germline V gene, CDR1 is SGHTA and CDR2 is FQGNSA. The CDR3 region has the DNA TGTGCCAGCAGCCCCGACTCCCAAGAGACCCAGTACTTC. The encoded protein is CASSPDSQETQYF. The full variable domain, completed using reference TRBV7-2 and TRBJ2-5, is GAGVSQSPSNKVTEKGKDVELRCDPISGHTALYWYRQSLGQGLEFLIYFQGNSAPDKSGLPSDRFSAERTGGSVSTLTIQRTQQEDSAVYLCASSPDSQETQYFGPGTRLLVL.

The DNA of the CDR3 is TGTGCCAGCTCACCAGGCAACCTCGATGAGACCCAGTACTTC. Encoded protein: CASSPGNLDETQYF. The chain combines TRBV18 with TRBJ2-5; D ambiguous. Germline CDR1 KGHSH, CDR2 LQKENI. The CDR3 contains 14 residues. V gave up 2 bases and J gave up 5 bases, with 12 bases separating them.

The chain employs TRBV6-8 and TRBJ2-7; D perhaps matches TRBD2 (6 bases). This CDR3 is built from 15 residues. Germline V gene data show CDR1 as MNHGY and CDR2 as SAAAGT. Trimming took 10 bases from V and 2 from J, leaving 21 bases between them. The DNA of the CDR3 is TGTGCCACCCTGGGGGGTGTTGCCACCACCTACGAGCAGTACTTC. Protein sequence: CATLGGVATTYEQYF.

This clone appeared a few times. The chain carries TRBV28 and TRBJ2-1; tentative D call: TRBD2 (6 bases). V gave up 6 bases and J gave up 3 bases, with 18 bases separating them. The CDR3 is made up of 16 amino acids. Germline lookup yields CDR1 MDHEN and CDR2 SYDVKM. CDR3 amino acids: CASRFRGGSFYNEQFF. The CDR3, as DNA: TGTGCCAGCAGATTTCGGGGAGGCTCTTTCTACAATGAGCAGTTCTTC.

V and J are TRBV28 and TRBJ2-7; D gene uncertain. Germline lookup yields CDR1 MDHEN and CDR2 SYDVKM. V lost 6 bases and J 4 bases, leaving 19 bases between the germline ends. This CDR3 is built from 15 residues. CDR3 DNA sequence: TGTGCCAGCAGCGGTACGTCGGTTCTTTGGTACGAGCAGTACTTC. Translating it yields CASSGTSVLWYEQYF. The whole variable domain, remainder taken from reference TRBV28 and TRBJ2-7, is DVKVTQSSRYLVKRTGEKVFLECVQDMDHENMFWYRQDPGLGLRLIYFSYDVKMKEKGDIPEGYSVSREKKERFSLILESASTNQTSMYLCASSGTSVLWYEQYFGPGTRLTVT.